Listed below are T cell receptor beta chains from one sample, sequenced in a study of T cell clonotyping in hematopoietic cell transplantation. Measured with immunoSEQ multiplex PCR; TCRdb has only the in-frame clones, and not every one. This sample has 10,000 to 11,000 clones, with approximately 55% found just once. The sample in question was peripheral blood mononuclear cells, obtained 100 days after allogeneic stem cell transplant. These receptors were collected from a female patient aged 50-59 years who had an allogeneic stem cell transplant from an unrelated donor, so the T cells may come from the graft donor. Some clones in this sample may be carry-over from other donors' samples. Both conserved end residues are part of each CDR3. The order of the fields is D gene, clone size, V gene, J gene, CDR3 DNA, CDR3 protein. The D gene is left open where the match is weak. Expanded clones are given a class, and other clones once, few, many or no size at all.

>TRBD1|-|TRBV11-3|TRBJ2-1
TGTGCCAGCAGCTCCCGGCGGGACAGGGGGCAGAATGAGCAGTTCTTC
CASSSRRDRGQNEQFF
>TRBD1|-|TRBV6-6|TRBJ1-6
TGTGCCAGCAGTACCTACAGGGGAGATTCACCCCTCCACTTT
CASSTYRGDSPLHF
>-|-|TRBV25-1|TRBJ2-3
TGTGCCAGCAGTCTGGGGCACAGCACAGATACGCAGTATTTT
CASSLGHSTDTQYF
>-|-|TRBV30|TRBJ1-2
TGTGCCTGGAGTCGACAGGCTGGAGGCTACACCTTC
CAWSRQAGGYTF
>-|-|TRBV28|TRBJ2-7
TGTGCCAGCAGCCCAGGGGGGGGCTACGAGCAGTACTTC
CASSPGGGYEQYF
>-|few|TRBV30|TRBJ1-3
TGTGCCTGGAGTCCAGGGAGCTCTGGAAACACCATATATTTT
CAWSPGSSGNTIYF
>-|few|TRBV27|TRBJ2-2
TGTGCCAGCAGTTTGGCCGGGGAGCTGTTTTTT
CASSLAGELFF
>TRBD1|few|TRBV30|TRBJ1-5
TGTGCCTGGAGTGTAAGAGGGGGCGCCAGGCAGCCCCAGCATTTT
CAWSVRGGARQPQHF
>-|-|TRBV30|TRBJ1-5
TGTGCCTGGAGTGAGGGGGGTAGAGGACAGCCCCAGCATTTT
CAWSEGGRGQPQHF
>TRBD2|-|TRBV4-2|TRBJ2-7
TGTGCCAGCAGCCAAGACCCAGCGGGATACGTCTACGAGCAGTACTTC
CASSQDPAGYVYEQYF
>-|-|TRBV29-1|TRBJ2-3
TGCAGCGTTGAGGGGCCTGTAATGGGAACAGATACGCAGTATTTT
CSVEGPVMGTDTQYF
>-|-|TRBV30|TRBJ1-6
TGTGCCTGGAGGCGTCAGCCAAATTCACCCCTCCACTTT
CAWRRQPNSPLHF
>-|-|TRBV5-5|TRBJ2-7
TGTGCCAGCAGCCCACGAGGGGGACCTACCTACGAGCAGTACTTC
CASSPRGGPTYEQYF
>-|-|TRBV6-5|TRBJ1-2
TGTGCCAGCAGTTACGAAGGCAGCAACTATGGCTACACCTTC
CASSYEGSNYGYTF
>-|-|TRBV30|TRBJ2-7
TGTGCCTGGAGGGCGGCTCGCCGAGCGAACTCCTACGAGCAGTACTTC
CAWRAARRANSYEQYF
>-|-|TRBV25-1|TRBJ1-3
TGTGCCAGCAGTGTACAGGGTTCCGGAGGCACCATATATTTT
CASSVQGSGGTIYF
>-|few|TRBV11-3|TRBJ1-5
TGTGCCAGCAGCCTGACAACTAATCAGCCCCAGCATTTT
CASSLTTNQPQHF
>TRBD1|-|TRBV7-2|TRBJ1-2
TGTGCCAGCAGCTTAGACAGGGGGTATGGCTACACCTTC
CASSLDRGYGYTF
>-|-|TRBV6-5|TRBJ2-7
TGTGCCAGCAGTTACTCGGACAGCTCCTACGAGCAGTACTTC
CASSYSDSSYEQYF
>-|-|TRBV4-1|TRBJ2-5
TGCGCCAGCAGCCAAGAGCTAGCGAGGAGGGAGACCCAGTACTTC
CASSQELARRETQYF
>TRBD2|-|TRBV29-1|TRBJ2-7
TGCAGCGTGGCGGGAGCCTACGAGCAGTACTTC
CSVAGAYEQYF
>-|few|TRBV25-1|TRBJ1-1
TGTGCCAGCAGTGTCCGGACGGACACTGAAGCTTTCTTT
CASSVRTDTEAFF
>TRBD2|-|TRBV7-2|TRBJ2-5
TGTGCCAGCAGCTTAGCCCTAGCGGGGAGAGAGACCCAGTACTTC
CASSLALAGRETQYF
>-|-|TRBV7-2|TRBJ2-7
TGTGCCAGCAGCCCGTTTAGCGGATCCTACGAGCAGTACTTC
CASSPFSGSYEQYF
>-|medium-sized|TRBV6-5|TRBJ1-2
TGTGCCAGCGGATCACAGCAAATCTATGGCTACACCTTC
CASGSQQIYGYTF
>-|-|TRBV25-1|TRBJ2-5
TGTGCCAGCAGTGAAGGGGTAGAGACCCAGTACTTC
CASSEGVETQYF
>TRBD1|-|TRBV6-1|TRBJ2-7
TGTGCCAGCAGTGTTAGGGGACAGGGGGCGTCCTACGAGCAGTACTTC
CASSVRGQGASYEQYF
>TRBD1|once|TRBV6-5|TRBJ1-1
TGTGCCAGCAGCGTACAGGGGGCTACTGAAGCTTTCTTT
CASSVQGATEAFF
>TRBD1|once|TRBV30|TRBJ1-1
TGTGCCTGGGGGACAGGGGGAACAGCTTTCTTT
CAWGTGGTAFF
>-|few|TRBV20-1|TRBJ2-7
TGCAGTGCCCCATCTATCCACGAGCAGTACTTC
CSAPSIHEQYF
>-|-|TRBV30|TRBJ2-1
TGTGCCTGGAGTAGAAGGCATGAGCAGTTCTTC
CAWSRRHEQFF